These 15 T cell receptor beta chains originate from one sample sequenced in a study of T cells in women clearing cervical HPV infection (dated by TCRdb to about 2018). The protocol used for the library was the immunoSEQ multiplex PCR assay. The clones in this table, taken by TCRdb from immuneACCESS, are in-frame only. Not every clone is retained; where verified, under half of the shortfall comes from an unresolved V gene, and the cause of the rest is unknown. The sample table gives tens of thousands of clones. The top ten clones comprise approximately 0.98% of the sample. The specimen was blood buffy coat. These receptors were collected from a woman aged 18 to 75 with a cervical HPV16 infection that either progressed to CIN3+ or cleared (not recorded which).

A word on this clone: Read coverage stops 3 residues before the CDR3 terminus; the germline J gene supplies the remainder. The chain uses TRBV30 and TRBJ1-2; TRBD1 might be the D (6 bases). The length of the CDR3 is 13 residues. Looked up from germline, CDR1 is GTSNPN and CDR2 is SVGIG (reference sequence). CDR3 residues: CAWRTAQGGGYTF. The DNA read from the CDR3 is TGTGCCTGGAGGACAGCACAGGGAGGAGGC.

The CDR3 reads CASSLVGASTEAFF. The covered CDR3 bases are TGCGCCAGCAGCTTGGTGGGGGCGAGCACTGAA. V gene TRBV5-1 combines with J gene TRBJ1-1, with D perhaps matching TRBD1 (6 bases). The read finishes 3 residues shy of the CDR3 end, and the germline J gene is used to complete it. This CDR3 contains 14 residues. Trimming stripped 0 bases from V and 4 bases from J, with 10 bases between. Germline CDR1 SGHRS, CDR2 YFSETQ.

CDR3 sequence: CASSLVSTVDGELFF. The covered CDR3 bases are TGTGCCAGCAGCTTAGTGTCGACAGTAGACGGGGAG. The V call is TRBV7-6, the J call TRBJ2-2, with a weak D call TRBD1 (5 bases). The read terminates 3 residues before the CDR3 end, so the remaining end is supplied by the germline J gene. The CDR3 consists of 15 residues. Between the trimmed V and J ends, which lost 1 base and 7 bases, there was a span of 13 bases. CDR1 is SGHVS, CDR2 FNYEAQ, per germline.

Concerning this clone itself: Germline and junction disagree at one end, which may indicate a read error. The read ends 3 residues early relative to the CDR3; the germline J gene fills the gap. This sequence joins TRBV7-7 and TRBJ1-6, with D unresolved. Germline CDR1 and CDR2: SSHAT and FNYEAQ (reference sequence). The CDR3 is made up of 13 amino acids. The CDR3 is CASSPSPDSPLHF. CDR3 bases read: TGTGCTAGCAGCCCCTCGCCGGATTCACCC. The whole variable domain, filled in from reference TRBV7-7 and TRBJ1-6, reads GAGVSQSPRYKVTKRGQDVTLRCDPISSHATLYWYQQALGQGPEFLTYFNYEAQPDKSGLPSDRFSAERPEGSISTLTIQRTEQRDSAMYRCASSPSPDSPLHFGNGTRLTVT.

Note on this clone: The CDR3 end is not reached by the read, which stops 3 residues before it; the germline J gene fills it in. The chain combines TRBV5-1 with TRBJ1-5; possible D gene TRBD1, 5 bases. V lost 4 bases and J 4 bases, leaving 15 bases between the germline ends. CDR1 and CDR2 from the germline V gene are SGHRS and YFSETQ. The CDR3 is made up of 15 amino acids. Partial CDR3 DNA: TGCGCCAGCAGCCCCGGGGGATTGGGAAATCAGCCC. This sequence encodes CASSPGGLGNQP. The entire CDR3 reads CASSPGGLGNQPQHF.

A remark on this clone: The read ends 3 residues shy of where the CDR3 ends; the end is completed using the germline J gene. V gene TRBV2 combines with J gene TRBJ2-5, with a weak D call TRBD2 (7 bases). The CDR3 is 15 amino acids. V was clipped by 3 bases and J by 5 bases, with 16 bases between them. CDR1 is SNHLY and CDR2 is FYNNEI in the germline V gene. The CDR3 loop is CASSERGSGGETQYF. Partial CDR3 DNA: TGTGCCAGCAGTGAGAGGGGTTCGGGGGGCGAGACC.

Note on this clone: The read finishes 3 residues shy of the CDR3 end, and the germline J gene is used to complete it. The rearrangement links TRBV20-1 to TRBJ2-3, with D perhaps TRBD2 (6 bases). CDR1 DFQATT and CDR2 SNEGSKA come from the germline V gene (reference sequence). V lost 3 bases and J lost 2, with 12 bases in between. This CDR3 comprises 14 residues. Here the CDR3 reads CSASGRGLTDTQYF. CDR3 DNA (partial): TGCAGTGCTAGCGGGCGGGGTCTCACAGATACG.

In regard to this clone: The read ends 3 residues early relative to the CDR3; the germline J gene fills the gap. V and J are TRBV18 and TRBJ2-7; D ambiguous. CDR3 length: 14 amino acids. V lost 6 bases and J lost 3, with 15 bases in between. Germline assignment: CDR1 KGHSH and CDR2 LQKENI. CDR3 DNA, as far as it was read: TGTGCCAGCTCCCCCCCTAATCCCCTCTACGAG. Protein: CASSPPNPLYE. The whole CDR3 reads CASSPPNPLYEQYF.

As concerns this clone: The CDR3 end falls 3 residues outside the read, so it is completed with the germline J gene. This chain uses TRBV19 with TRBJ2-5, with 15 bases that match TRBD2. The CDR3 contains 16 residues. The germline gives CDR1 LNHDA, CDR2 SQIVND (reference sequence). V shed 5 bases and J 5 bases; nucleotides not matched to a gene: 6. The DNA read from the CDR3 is TGTGCCAGTAGTCCATCCGGGACTAGCGGGGGGGAGACC. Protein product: CASSPSGTSGGET. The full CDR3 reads CASSPSGTSGGETQYF.

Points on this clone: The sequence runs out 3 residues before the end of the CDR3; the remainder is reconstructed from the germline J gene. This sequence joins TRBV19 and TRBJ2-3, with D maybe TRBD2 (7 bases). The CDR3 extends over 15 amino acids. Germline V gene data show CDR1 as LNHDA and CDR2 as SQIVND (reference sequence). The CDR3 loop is CASSIERGGDQPQYF. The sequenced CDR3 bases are TGTGCCAGTAGTATAGAAAGGGGGGGAGATCAGCCG.

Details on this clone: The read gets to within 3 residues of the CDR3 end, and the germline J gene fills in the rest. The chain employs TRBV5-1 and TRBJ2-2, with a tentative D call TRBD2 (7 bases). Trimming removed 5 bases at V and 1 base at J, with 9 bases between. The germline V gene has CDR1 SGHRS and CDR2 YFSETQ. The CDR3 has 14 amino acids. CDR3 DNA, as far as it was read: TGCGCCAGCAGGGGGGGGCTGAACACCGGGGAG. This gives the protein CASRGGLNTGE. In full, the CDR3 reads CASRGGLNTGELFF.

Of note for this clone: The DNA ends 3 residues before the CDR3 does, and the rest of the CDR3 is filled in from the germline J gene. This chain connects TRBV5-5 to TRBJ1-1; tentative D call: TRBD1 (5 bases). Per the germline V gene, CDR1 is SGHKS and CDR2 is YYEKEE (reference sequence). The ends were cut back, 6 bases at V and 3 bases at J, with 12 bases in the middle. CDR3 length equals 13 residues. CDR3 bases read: TGTGCCAGCAACCTGGACACGTACACTGAA. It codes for CASNLDTYTE. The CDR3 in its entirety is CASNLDTYTEAFF.

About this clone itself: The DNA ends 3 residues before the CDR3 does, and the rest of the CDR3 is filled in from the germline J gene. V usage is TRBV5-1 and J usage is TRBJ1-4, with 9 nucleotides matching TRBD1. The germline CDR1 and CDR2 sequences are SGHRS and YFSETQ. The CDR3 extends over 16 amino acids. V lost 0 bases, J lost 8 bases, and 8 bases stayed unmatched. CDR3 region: CASSLDSQGAREKLFF. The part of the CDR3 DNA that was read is TGCGCCAGCAGCTTGGATTCACAGGGGGCGAGGGAAAAA.

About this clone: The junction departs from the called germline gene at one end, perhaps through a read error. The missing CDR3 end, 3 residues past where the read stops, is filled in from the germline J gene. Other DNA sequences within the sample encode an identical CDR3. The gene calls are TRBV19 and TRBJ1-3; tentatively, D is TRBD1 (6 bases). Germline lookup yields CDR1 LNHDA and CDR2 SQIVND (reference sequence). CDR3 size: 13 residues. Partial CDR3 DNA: TGTGCCAGTAGACAGGGACAAGGAAACACG. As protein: CASRQGQGNT. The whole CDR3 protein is CASRQGQGNTIYF.

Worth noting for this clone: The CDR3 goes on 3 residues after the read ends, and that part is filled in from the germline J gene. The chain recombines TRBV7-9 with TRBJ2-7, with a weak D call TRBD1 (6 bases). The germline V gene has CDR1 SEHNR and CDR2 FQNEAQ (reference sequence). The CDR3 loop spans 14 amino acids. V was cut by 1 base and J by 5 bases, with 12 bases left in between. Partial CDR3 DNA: TGTGCCAGCAGCTTAGTAGGGGGATTTAACGAG. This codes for CASSLVGGFNE. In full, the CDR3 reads CASSLVGGFNEQYF. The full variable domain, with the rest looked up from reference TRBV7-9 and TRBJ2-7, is DTGVSQNPRHKITKRGQNVTFRCDPISEHNRLYWYRQTLGQGPEFLTYFQNEAQLEKSRLLSDRFSAERPKGSFSTLEIQRTEQGDSAMYLCASSLVGGFNEQYFGPGTRLTVT.